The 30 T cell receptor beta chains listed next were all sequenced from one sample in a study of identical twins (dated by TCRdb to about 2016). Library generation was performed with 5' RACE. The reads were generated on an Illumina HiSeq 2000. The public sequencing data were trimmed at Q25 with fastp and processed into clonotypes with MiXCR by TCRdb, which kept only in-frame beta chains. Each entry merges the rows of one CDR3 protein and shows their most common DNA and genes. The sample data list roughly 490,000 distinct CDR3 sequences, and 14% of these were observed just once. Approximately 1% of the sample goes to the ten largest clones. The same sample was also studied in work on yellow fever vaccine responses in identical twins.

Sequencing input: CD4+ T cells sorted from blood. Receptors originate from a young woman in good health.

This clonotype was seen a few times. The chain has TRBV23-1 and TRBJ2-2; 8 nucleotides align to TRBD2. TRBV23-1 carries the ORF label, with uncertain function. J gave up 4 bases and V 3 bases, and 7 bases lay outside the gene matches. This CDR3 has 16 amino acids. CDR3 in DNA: TGCGCCAGCAGTCACCCTAACGGGACTAGCACCGGGGAGCTGTTTTTT. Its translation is CASSHPNGTSTGELFF.

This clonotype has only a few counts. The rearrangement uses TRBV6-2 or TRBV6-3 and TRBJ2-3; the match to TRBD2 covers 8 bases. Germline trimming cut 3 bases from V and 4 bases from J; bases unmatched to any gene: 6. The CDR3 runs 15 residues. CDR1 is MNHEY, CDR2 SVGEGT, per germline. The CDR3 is CASSYSAGESDTQYF. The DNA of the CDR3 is TGTGCCAGCAGTTATTCAGCGGGAGAGTCAGATACGCAGTATTTT.

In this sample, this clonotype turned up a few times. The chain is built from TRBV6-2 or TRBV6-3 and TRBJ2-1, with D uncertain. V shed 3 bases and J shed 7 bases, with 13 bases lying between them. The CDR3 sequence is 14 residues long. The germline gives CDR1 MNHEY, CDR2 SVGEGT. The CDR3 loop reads CASSYFSPRNEQFF. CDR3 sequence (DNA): TGTGCCAGCAGTTATTTCTCCCCGAGGAATGAGCAGTTCTTC.

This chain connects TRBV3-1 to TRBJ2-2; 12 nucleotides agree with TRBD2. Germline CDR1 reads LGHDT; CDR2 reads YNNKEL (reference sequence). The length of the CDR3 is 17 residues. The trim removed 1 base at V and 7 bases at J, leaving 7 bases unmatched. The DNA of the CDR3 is TGTGCCAGCAGCCAAGCTAGCGGGGGGGCCCCCAACGGGGAGCTGTTTTTT. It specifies CASSQASGGAPNGELFF.

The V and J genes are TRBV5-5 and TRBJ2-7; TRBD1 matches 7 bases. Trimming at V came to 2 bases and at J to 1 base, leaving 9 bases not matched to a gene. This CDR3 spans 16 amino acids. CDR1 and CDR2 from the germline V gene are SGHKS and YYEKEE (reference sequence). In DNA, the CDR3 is TGTGCCAGCAGCTTAGACAGGGCATCCTCTTCCTACGAGCAGTACTTC. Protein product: CASSLDRASSSYEQYF.

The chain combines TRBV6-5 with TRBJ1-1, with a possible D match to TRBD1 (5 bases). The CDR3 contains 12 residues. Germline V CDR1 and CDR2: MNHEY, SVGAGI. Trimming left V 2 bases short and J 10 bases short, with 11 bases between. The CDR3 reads CASSYDGGRAFF. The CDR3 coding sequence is TGTGCCAGCAGTTACGACGGGGGTAGAGCTTTCTTT.

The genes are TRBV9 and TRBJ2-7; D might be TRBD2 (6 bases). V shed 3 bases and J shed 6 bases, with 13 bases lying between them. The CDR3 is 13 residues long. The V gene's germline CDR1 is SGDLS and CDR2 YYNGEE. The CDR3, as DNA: TGTGCCAGCAGCGGGGGGGTTGGGGCCGAGCAGTACTTC. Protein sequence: CASSGGVGAEQYF. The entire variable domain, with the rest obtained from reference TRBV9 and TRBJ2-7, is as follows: DSGVTQTPKHLITATGQRVTLRCSPRSGDLSVYWYQQSLDQGLQFLIQYYNGEERAKGNILERFSAQQFPDLHSELNLSSLELGDSALYFCASSGGVGAEQYFGPGTRLTVT.

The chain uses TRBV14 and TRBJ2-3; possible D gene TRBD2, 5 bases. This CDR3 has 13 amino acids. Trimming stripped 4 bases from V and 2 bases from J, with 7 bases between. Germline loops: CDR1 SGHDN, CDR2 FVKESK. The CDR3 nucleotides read TGTGCCAGCAGCCGGACTCACACAGATACGCAGTATTTT. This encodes CASSRTHTDTQYF.

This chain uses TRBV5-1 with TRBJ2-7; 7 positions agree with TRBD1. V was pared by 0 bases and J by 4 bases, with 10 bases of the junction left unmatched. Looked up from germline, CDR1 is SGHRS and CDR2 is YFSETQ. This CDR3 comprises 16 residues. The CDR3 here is CASSLDGTGVGYEQYF. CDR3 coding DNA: TGCGCCAGCAGCTTGGATGGCACAGGGGTAGGGTACGAGCAGTACTTC.

For the CDR3, the DNA is TGCGCCAGCAGCTTGATCCAGGGAACGTACAATGAGCAGTTCTTC. Amino acids: CASSLIQGTYNEQFF. V and J are TRBV5-1 and TRBJ2-1; the D gene is possibly TRBD1 (5 bases). V gave up 1 base and J gave up 4 bases, with 12 bases separating them. The CDR3 consists of 15 residues. CDR1 is SGHRS and CDR2 is YFSETQ in the germline V gene. Based on the CDR3 plus reference TRBV5-1 and TRBJ2-1, the full variable domain is KAGVTQTPRYLIKTRGQQVTLSCSPISGHRSVSWYQQTPGQGLQFLFEYFSETQRNKGNFPGRFSGRQFSNSRSEMNVSTLELGDSALYLCASSLIQGTYNEQFFGPGTRLTVL.

The DNA for the CDR3 is TGTGCCAGCAGTAAACTAGCGGGAGCATCGAGGGAGCAGTACTTC. As protein: CASSKLAGASREQYF. The genes are TRBV5-6 and TRBJ2-7; 11 bases align to TRBD2. Germline V gene sequence: CDR1 SGHDT, CDR2 YYEEEE. J gave up 7 bases and V 5 bases, and 11 bases lay outside the gene matches. This CDR3 comprises 15 residues.

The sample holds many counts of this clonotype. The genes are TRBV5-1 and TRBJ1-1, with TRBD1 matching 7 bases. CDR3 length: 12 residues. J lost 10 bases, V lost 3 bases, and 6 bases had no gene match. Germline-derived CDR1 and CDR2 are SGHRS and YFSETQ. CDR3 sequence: CASSSRGLGAFF. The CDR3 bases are TGCGCCAGCAGCTCGAGGGGGCTAGGAGCTTTCTTT.

The CDR3 loop is CASSSTWEREKLFF. CDR3 nucleotide sequence: TGTGCCAGCTCATCGACGTGGGAGCGTGAAAAACTGTTTTTT. The V call is TRBV18, the J call TRBJ1-4; D not resolved. The germline CDR1 and CDR2 sequences are KGHSH and LQKENI. V lost 5 bases, J lost 7 bases, and 14 bases lay in between. This CDR3 has 14 amino acids.

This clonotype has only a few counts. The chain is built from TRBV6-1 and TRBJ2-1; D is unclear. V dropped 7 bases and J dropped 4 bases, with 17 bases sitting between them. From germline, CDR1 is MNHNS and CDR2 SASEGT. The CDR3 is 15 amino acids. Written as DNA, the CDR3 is TGTGCCAGCACCCCCCAAACCGCTCCTTACAATGAGCAGTTCTTC. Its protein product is CASTPQTAPYNEQFF.

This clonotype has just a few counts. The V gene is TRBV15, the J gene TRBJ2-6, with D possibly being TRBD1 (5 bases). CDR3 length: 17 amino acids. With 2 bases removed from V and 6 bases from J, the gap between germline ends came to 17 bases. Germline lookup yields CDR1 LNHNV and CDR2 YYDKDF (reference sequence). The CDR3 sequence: CATSRNKGHPEANVLTF. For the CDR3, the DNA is TGTGCCACCAGCAGAAATAAAGGACACCCTGAGGCCAACGTCCTGACTTTC. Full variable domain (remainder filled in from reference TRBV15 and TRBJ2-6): DAMVIQNPRYQVTQFGKPVTLSCSQTLNHNVMYWYQQKSSQAPKLLFHYYDKDFNNEADTPDNFQSRRPNTSFCFLDIRSPGLGDTAMYLCATSRNKGHPEANVLTFGAGSRLTVL.

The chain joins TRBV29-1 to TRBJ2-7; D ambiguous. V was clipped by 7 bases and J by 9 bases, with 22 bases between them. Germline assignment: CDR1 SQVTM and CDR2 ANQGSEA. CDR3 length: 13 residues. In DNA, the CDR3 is TGCAGCGCGGCCGGAAGGGCAGACTTTGGGCAGTACTTC. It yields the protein CSAAGRADFGQYF.

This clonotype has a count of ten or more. In DNA, the CDR3 is TGCGCCAGCAGCCAAGGGGGGCCACTCCTCGAGCAGTACTTC. It translates to CASSQGGPLLEQYF. This chain links TRBV4-1 with TRBJ2-7; a possible D gene is TRBD1 (6 bases). Trimming removed 1 base from V and 6 bases from J, with 13 bases in between. Germline lookup yields CDR1 MGHRA and CDR2 YSYEKL. The CDR3 consists of 14 residues.

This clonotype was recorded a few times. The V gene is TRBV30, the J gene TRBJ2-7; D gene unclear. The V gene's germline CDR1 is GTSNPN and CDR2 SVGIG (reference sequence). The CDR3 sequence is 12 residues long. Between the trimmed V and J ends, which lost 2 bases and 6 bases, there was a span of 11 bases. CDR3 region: CAWSPGWGEQYF. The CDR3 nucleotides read TGTGCCTGGAGTCCAGGCTGGGGCGAGCAGTACTTC.

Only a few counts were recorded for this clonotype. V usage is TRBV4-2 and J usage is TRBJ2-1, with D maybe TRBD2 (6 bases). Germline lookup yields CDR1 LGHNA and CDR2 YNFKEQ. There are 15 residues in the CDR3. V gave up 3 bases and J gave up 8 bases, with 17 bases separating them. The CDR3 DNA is TGTGCCAGCAGCCATCCCGGGACTCGCGGGGATGAGCAGTTCTTC. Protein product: CASSHPGTRGDEQFF.

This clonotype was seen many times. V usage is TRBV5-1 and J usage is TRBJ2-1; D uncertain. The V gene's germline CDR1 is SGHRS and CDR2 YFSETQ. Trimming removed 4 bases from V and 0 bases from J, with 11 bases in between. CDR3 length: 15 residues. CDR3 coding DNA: TGCGCCAGCAGCAAAGGAGTCGGCTCCTACAATGAGCAGTTCTTC. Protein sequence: CASSKGVGSYNEQFF. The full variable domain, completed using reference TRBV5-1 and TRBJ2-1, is KAGVTQTPRYLIKTRGQQVTLSCSPISGHRSVSWYQQTPGQGLQFLFEYFSETQRNKGNFPGRFSGRQFSNSRSEMNVSTLELGDSALYLCASSKGVGSYNEQFFGPGTRLTVL.

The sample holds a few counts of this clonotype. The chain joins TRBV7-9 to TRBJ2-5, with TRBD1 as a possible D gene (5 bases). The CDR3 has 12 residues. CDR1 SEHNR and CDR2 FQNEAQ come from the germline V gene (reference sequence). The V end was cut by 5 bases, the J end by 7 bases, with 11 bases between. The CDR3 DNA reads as TGTGCCAGCAGCCTTCCGCAGGGGACCCAGTACTTC. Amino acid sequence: CASSLPQGTQYF.

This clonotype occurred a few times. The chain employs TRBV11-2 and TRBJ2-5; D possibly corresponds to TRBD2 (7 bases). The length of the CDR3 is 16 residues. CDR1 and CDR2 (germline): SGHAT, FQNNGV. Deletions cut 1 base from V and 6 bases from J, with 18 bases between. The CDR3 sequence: CASSLGFGGLPKTQYF. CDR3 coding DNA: TGTGCCAGCAGCTTAGGGTTCGGGGGGCTTCCAAAGACCCAGTACTTC.

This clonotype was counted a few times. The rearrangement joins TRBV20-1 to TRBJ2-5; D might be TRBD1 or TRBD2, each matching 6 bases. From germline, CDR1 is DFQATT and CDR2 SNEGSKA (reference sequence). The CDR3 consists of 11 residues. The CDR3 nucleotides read TGCAGGGGGGGCACGGGAGAGACCCAGTACTTC. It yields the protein CRGGTGETQYF.

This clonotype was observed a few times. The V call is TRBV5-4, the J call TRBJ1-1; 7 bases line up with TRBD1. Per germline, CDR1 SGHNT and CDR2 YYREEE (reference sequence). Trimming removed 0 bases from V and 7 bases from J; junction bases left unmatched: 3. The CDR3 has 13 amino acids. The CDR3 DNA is TGTGCCAGCAGCTTGGTTGGACAGGATGAAGCTTTCTTT. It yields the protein CASSLVGQDEAFF.

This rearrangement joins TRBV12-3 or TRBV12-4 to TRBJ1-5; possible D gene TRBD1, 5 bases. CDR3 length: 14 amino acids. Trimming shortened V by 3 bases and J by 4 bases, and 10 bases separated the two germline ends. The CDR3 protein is CASSFVRGNQPQHF. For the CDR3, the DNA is TGTGCCAGCAGTTTTGTAAGGGGAAATCAGCCCCAGCATTTT.

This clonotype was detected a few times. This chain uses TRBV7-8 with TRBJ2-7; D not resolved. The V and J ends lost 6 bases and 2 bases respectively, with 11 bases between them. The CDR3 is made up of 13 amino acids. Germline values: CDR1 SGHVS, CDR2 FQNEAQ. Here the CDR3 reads CASSRIAAYEQYF. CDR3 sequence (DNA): TGTGCCAGCAGTCGGATCGCGGCCTACGAGCAGTACTTC.

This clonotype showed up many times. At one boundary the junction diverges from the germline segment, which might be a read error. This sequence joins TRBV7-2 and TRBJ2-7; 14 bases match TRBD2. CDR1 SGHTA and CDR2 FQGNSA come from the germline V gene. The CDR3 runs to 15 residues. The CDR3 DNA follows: TGTGCCAGCAGTTTAGGACTAGCGGGAGGCTACGAGCAGTACTTC. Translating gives CASSLGLAGGYEQYF.

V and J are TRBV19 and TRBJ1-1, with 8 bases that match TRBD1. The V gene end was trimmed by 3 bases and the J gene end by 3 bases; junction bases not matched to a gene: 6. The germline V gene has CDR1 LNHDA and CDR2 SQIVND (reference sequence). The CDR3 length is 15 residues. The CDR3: CASSIRGLLDTEAFF. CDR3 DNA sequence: TGTGCCAGTAGTATCAGGGGGCTTTTGGACACTGAAGCTTTCTTT.

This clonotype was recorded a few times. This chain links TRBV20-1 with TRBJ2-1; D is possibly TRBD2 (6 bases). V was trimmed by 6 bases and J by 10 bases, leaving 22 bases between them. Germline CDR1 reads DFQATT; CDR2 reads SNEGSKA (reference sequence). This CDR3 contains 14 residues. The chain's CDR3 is CSAPGDTTSSEQFF. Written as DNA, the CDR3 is TGCAGTGCGCCGGGAGACACAACTAGCTCGGAGCAGTTCTTC.

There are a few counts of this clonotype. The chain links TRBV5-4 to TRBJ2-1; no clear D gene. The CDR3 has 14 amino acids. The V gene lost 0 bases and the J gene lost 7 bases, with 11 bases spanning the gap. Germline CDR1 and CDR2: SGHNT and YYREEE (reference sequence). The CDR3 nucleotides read TGTGCCAGCAGCTTGGTTTCGTGGCCGAATGAGCAGTTCTTC. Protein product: CASSLVSWPNEQFF.